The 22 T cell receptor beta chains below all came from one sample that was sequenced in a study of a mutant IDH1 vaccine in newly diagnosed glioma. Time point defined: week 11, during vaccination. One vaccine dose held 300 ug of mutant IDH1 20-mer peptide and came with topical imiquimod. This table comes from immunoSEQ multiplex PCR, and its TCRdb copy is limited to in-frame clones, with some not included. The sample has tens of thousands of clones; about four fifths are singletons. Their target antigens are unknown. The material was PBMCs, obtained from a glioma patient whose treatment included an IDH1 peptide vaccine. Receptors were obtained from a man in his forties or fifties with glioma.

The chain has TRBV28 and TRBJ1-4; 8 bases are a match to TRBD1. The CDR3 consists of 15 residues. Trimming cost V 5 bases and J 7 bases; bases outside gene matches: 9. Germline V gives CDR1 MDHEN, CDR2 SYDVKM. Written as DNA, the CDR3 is TGTGCCAGCAGTCTCAAAACAGGGGGGGTTGAAAAACTGTTTTTT. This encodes CASSLKTGGVEKLFF.

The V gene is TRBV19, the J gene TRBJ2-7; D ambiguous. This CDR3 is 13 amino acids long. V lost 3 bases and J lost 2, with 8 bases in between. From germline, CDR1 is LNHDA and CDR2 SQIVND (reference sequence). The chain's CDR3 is CASSIRPAYEQYF. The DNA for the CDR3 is TGTGCCAGTAGTATTCGGCCTGCCTACGAGCAGTACTTC.

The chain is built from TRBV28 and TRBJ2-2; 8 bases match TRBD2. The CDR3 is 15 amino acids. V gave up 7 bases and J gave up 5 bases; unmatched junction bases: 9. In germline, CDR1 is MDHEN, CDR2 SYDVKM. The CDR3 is CASTGGGLRTGELFF. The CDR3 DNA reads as TGTGCCAGCACCGGGGGGGGCCTGCGGACCGGGGAGCTGTTTTTT.

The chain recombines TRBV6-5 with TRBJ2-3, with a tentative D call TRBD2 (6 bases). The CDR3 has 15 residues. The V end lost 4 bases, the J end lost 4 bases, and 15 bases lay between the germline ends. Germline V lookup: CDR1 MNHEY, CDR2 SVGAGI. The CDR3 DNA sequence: TGTGCCAGCAGTTCCGGGAGCTACGCGGCAGATACGCAGTATTTT. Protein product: CASSSGSYAADTQYF.

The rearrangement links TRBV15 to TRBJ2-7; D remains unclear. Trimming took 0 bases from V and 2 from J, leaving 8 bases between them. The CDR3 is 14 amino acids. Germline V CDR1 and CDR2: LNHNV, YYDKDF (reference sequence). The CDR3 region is CATSRDRATYEQYF. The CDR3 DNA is TGTGCCACCAGCAGAGATCGGGCCACCTACGAGCAGTACTTC.

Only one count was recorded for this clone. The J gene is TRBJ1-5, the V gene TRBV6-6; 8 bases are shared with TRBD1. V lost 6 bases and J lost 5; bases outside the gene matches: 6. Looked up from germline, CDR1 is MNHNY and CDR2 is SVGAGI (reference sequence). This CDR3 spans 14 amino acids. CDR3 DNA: TGTGCCAGCAGGCCAGGGGGCGCCGATCAGCCCCAGCATTTT. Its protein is CASRPGGADQPQHF.

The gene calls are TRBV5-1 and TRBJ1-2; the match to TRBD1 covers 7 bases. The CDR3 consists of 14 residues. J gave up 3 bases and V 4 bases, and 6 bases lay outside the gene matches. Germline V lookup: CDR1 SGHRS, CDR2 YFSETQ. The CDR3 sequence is CASSPAGTDYGYTF. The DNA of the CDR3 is TGCGCCAGCAGCCCCGCCGGGACAGACTATGGCTACACCTTC.

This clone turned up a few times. For the CDR3, the DNA is TGTGCCTGGAGTGTATTAATTTTCGGTATCACGTCTGGAAACACCATATATTTT. Amino acid sequence: CAWSVLIFGITSGNTIYF. The chain couples TRBV30 to TRBJ1-3; no clear D gene. CDR1 is GTSNPN and CDR2 is SVGIG in the germline V gene (reference sequence). V shed 0 bases and J shed 1 base, with 19 bases lying between them. The CDR3 covers 18 residues.

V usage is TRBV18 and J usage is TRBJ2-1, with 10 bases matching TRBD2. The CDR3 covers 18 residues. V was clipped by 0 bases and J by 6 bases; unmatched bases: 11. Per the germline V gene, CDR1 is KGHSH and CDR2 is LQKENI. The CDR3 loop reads CASSPPPAQRGGGNEQFF. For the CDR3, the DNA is TGTGCCAGCTCACCACCGCCCGCCCAGCGGGGGGGCGGCAATGAGCAGTTCTTC.

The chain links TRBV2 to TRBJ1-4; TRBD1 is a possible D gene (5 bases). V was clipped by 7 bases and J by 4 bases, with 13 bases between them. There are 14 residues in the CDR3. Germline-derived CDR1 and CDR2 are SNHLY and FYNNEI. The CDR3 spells CASTDQGFNEKLFF. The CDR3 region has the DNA TGTGCCAGCACGGACCAGGGATTTAATGAAAAACTGTTTTTT.

Written as DNA, the CDR3 is TGTGCCAGCAGCCCTTCGCAGGGATACTCTGGGGCCAACGTCCTGACTTTC. It codes for CASSPSQGYSGANVLTF. This chain joins TRBV5-4 and TRBJ2-6, with TRBD1 as a possible D gene (5 bases). V dropped 4 bases and J dropped 0 bases, with 14 bases sitting between them. The CDR3 totals 17 residues. CDR1 and CDR2 from the germline V gene are SGHNT and YYREEE (reference sequence).

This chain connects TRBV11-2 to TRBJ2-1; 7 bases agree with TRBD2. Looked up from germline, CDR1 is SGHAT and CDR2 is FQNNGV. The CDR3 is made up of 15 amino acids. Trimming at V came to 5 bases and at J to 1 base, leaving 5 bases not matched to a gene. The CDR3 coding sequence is TGTGCCAGCAGCCCAACGGGGGGTTCCTACAATGAGCAGTTCTTC. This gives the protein CASSPTGGSYNEQFF.

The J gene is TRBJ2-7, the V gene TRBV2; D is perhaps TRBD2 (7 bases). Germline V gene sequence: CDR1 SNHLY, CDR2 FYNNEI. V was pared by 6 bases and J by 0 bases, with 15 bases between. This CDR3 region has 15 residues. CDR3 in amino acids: CASRGGVAASYEQYF. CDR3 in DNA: TGTGCCAGCAGAGGGGGGGTAGCGGCCTCCTACGAGCAGTACTTC. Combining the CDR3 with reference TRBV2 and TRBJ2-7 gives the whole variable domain EPEVTQTPSHQVTQMGQEVILRCVPISNHLYFYWYRQILGQKVEFLVSFYNNEISEKSEIFDDQFSVERPDGSNFTLKIRSTKLEDSAMYFCASRGGVAASYEQYFGPGTRLTVT.

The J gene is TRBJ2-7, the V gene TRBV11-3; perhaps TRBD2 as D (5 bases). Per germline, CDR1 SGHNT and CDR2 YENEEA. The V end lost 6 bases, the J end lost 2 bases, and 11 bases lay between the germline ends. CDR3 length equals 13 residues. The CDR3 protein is CASRQGSTYEQYF. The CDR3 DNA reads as TGTGCCAGCAGACAAGGGAGTACCTACGAGCAGTACTTC.

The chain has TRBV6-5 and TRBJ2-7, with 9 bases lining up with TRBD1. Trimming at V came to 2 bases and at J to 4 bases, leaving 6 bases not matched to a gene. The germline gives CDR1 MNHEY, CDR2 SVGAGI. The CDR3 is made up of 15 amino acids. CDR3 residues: CASSYTGTGKYEQYF. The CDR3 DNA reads TGTGCCAGCAGTTACACCGGGACAGGGAAGTACGAGCAGTACTTC.

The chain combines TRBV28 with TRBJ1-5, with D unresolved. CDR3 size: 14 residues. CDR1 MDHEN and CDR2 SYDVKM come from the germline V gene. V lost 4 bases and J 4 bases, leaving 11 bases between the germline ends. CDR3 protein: CASSWTSLNQPQHF. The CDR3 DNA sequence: TGTGCCAGCAGTTGGACCAGCCTTAATCAGCCCCAGCATTTT.

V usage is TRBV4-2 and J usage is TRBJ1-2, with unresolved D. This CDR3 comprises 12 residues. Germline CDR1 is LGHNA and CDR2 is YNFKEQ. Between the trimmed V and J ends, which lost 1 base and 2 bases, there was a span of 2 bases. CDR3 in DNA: TGTGCCAGCAGCCAAGGAAACTATGGCTACACCTTC. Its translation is CASSQGNYGYTF.

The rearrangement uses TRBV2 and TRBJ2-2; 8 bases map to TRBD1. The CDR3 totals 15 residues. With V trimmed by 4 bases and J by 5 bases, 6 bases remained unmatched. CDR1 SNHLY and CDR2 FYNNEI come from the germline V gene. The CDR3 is CASSAQGAETGELFF. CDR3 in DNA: TGTGCCAGCAGTGCCCAGGGGGCGGAGACCGGGGAGCTGTTTTTT.

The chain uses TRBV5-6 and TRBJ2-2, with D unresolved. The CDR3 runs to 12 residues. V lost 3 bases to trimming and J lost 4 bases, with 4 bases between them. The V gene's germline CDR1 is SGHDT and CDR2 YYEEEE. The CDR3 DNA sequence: TGTGCCAGCAGCTCCCGCACCGGGGAGCTGTTTTTT. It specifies CASSSRTGELFF.

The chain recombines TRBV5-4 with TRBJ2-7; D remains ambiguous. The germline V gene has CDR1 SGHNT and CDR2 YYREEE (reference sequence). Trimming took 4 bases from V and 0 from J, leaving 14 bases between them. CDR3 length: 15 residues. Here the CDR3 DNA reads TGTGCCAGCAGCACTTGGGCCGTGAGCTCCTACGAGCAGTACTTC. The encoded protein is CASSTWAVSSYEQYF. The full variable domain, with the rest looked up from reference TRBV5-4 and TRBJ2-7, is ETGVTQSPTHLIKTRGQQVTLRCSSQSGHNTVSWYQQALGQGPQFIFQYYREEENGRGNFPPRFSGLQFPNYSSELNVNALELDDSALYLCASSTWAVSSYEQYFGPGTRLTVT.

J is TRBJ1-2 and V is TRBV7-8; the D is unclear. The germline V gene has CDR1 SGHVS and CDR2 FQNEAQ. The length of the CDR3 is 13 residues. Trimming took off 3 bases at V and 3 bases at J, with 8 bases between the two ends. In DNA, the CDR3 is TGTGCCAGCAGCTTCCAGGCTGACTATGGCTACACCTTC. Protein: CASSFQADYGYTF.

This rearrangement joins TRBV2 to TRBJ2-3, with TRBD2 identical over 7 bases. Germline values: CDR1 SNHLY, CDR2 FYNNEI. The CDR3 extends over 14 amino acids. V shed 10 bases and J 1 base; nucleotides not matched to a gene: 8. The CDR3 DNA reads TGTGCCATGCGGGGAGGGCTAGGCACAGATACGCAGTATTTT. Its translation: CAMRGGLGTDTQYF.